These T cell receptor beta chains were read from a single sample in a study of T cell responses to AZD1222 COVID-19 vaccine. TCRdb's copy holds only in-frame clones and misses some; the assay was immunoSEQ multiplex PCR. Found here are 180,000 or so clones, 94% of them singletons; the top ten hold 0.64%. Sequencing was performed on peripheral blood, taken on day 0 of AZD1222 vaccination. Every receptor here comes from an adult in good health. CDR3s include the opening cysteine and the closing phenylalanine or tryptophan.

TRBV11-2,TRBJ2-7,CASSLDPGGRYEQYF
TRBV28,TRBJ1-4,CASSLGTGHNEKLFF
TRBV6-6,TRBJ1-2,CASSYSIWYGYTF
TRBV2,TRBJ2-5,CASSDRGSQVQKETQYF
TRBV6-5,TRBJ1-1,CAIQGGVEAFF
TRBV3-1/TRBV3-2,TRBJ1-1,CASSQSTGWTEAFF
TRBV30,TRBJ1-2,CAYGGQKRGYTF
TRBV3-1/TRBV3-2,TRBJ1-5,CASSLGTGRFSQPQHF
TRBV28,TRBJ1-5,CASTRTGGNQPQHF
TRBV5-1,TRBJ2-7,CASSLQQGAYEQYF
TRBV18,TRBJ2-3,CASSGLVTDTQYF
TRBV12-5,TRBJ1-1,CASGSPGGRGEAFF
TRBV7-3,TRBJ2-1,CASSSPGLASGEQFF
TRBV6-5,TRBJ1-5,CASSGYMGVQPQHF
TRBV6-5,TRBJ2-4,CASSTGQENIQYF
TRBV30,TRBJ1-1,CAWSPRGSLNTEAFF
TRBV11-2,TRBJ2-5,CASSQRIGAGGVETQYF
TRBV7-2,TRBJ2-7,CASSFTGSGHEQYF
TRBV7-2,TRBJ2-1,CASSGNGRGVYNEQFF
TRBV2,TRBJ1-4,CASNARGPATNEKLFF
TRBV6-5,TRBJ1-6,CASSPGVAASPLHF
TRBV7-9,TRBJ1-1,CASRHRDRAAEAFF
TRBV6-5,TRBJ1-5,CASSPRAGLQPQHF
TRBV27,TRBJ1-2,CASSFGSRNYGYTF
TRBV6-5,TRBJ1-3,CASSFRTGNTIYF
TRBV29-1,TRBJ2-7,CSVGGQGSLSITYEQYF
TRBV5-5,TRBJ1-3,CASSPLEVTSEGNTIYF
TRBV5-6,TRBJ1-1,CASSLGPTGRTEAFF
TRBV6-5,TRBJ1-1,CASTLDRGGTEAFF
TRBV28,TRBJ2-3,CASSFDFTQYF
TRBV7-8,TRBJ1-2,CASSLARSADYGYTF
TRBV11-3,TRBJ2-7,CASSLEWVGLAGTYEQYF
TRBV4-1,TRBJ1-4,CASSQGFGAGPQNEKLFF
TRBV5-4,TRBJ2-1,CAGRLAGGNNEQFF
TRBV6-5,TRBJ1-1,CASRGDRVTEAFF
TRBV18,TRBJ1-3,CASSPWLGGAGNTIYF
TRBV28,TRBJ2-3,CASSTREDTDTQYF
TRBV28,TRBJ2-2,CASRGTVRLFF
TRBV19,TRBJ2-7,CASSIEGGAYEQYF
TRBV3-1/TRBV3-2,TRBJ2-7,CASSQPEGPKGYEQYF
TRBV9,TRBJ1-1,CASSPRVEGRRNTEAFF
TRBV5-4,TRBJ1-4,CASSLMTAEKLFF
TRBV19,TRBJ2-2,CASTGGTGGLFF
TRBV5-8,TRBJ1-1,CASSWGTGGRRDTEAFF
TRBV27,TRBJ1-2,CASSGYRDGYGYTF
TRBV14,TRBJ1-4,CASSPPDSTKREKLFF
TRBV27,TRBJ2-5,CASSHYSKQETQYF
TRBV30,TRBJ2-1,CAWSPPHRASGRKYNEQFF
TRBV2,TRBJ2-7,CAGSGLAKYEQYF
TRBV11-2,TRBJ2-1,CASSKLQGTEQFF
TRBV7-2,TRBJ2-7,CASSNLPTGEQYF
TRBV19,TRBJ1-5,CASRIDISSNQPQHF
TRBV19,TRBJ1-1,CASSIEGRGTEAFF
TRBV9,TRBJ1-1,CASSVEMNTEAFF